This TCR beta chain was captured in a study of response to subunit inactivated influenza vaccine. The CDR3 runs 16 residues. Germline assignment: CDR1 SNHLY and CDR2 FYNNEI. Trimming removed 0 bases from V and 6 bases from J; junction bases left unmatched: 11. TCRdb recomputed calls from the RT-PCR reads with MiXCR, one row per CDR3 protein. The sample includes about half a million distinct CDR3 sequences, 7.6% of them seen just once. This clonotype was picked up a small number of times. The sample consisted of PBMCs from blood, taken less than 25 months after vaccination. The chain employs TRBV2 and TRBJ2-7; 7 bases are a match to TRBD2. The receptor's source is a man between 50 and 75 years old who received an inactivated influenza vaccine. CDR3 in amino acids: CASSEAGGGPSSEQYF. Here the CDR3 DNA reads TGTGCCAGCAGTGAAGCCGGGGGAGGGCCCTCGAGCGAGCAGTACTTC.